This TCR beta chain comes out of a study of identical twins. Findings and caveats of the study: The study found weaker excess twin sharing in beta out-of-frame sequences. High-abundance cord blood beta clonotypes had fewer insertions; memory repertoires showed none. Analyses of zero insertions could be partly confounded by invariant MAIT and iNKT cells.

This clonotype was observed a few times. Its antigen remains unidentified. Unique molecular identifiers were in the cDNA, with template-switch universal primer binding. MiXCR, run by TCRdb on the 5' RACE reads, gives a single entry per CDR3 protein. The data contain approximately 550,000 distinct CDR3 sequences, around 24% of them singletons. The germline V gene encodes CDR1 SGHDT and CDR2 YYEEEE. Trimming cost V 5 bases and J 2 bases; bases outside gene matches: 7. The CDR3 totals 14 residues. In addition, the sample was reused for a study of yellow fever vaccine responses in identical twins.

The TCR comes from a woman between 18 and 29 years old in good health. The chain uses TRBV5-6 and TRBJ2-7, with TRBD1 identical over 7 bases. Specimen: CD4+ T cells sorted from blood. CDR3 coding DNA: TGTGCCAGCAGGAGCTCCGGGACAGCCTACGAGCAGTACGTC. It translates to CASRSSGTAYEQYV.